The source of this T cell receptor (beta chain) is a study of blood T cell repertoires in COVID-19. Sequenced by immunoSEQ multiplex PCR; TCRdb stores in-frame clones only, minus some. The table lists more than 80,000 clones, roughly 72% of them singletons. Germline values: CDR1 SGHNT, CDR2 YYREEE (reference sequence). V was trimmed by 4 bases and J by 0 bases, leaving 14 bases between them. This CDR3 has 17 amino acids. The sample consisted of peripheral blood. V gene TRBV5-4 combines with J gene TRBJ1-6, with D perhaps TRBD1 (5 bases). The receptor's source is a woman aged 55-75 years in a cohort sampled during active or convalescent COVID-19. This CDR3 reads CASSKNNRNSYNSPLHF. In DNA, the CDR3 is TGTGCCAGCAGCAAAAATAACAGGAACTCCTATAATTCACCCCTCCACTTT.